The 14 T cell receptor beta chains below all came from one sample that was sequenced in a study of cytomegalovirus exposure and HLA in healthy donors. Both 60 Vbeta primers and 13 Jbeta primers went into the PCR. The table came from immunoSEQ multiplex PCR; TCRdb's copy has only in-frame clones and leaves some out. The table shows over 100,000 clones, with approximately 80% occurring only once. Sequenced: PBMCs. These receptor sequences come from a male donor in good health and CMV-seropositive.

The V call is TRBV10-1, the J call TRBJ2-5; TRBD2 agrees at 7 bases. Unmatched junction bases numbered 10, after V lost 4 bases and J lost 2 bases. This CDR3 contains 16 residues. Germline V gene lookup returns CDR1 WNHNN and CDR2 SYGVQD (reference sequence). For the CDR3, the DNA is TGCGCCAGCAGTGGCTATCACCAGGGAGGGCAAGAGACCCAGTACTTC. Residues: CASSGYHQGGQETQYF.

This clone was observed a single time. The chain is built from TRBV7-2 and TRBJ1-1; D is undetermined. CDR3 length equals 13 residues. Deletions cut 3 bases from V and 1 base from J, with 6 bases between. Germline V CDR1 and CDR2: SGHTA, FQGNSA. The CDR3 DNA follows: TGTGCCAGCAGCTTCGCAGGGAACACTGAAGCTTTCTTT. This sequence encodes CASSFAGNTEAFF.

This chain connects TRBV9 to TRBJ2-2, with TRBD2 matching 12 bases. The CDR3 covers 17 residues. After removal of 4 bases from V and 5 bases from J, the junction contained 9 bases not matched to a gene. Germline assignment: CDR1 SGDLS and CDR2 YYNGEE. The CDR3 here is CASSPLGLAGLTGELFF. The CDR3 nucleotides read TGTGCCAGCAGCCCCCTCGGACTAGCGGGACTAACCGGGGAGCTGTTTTTT.

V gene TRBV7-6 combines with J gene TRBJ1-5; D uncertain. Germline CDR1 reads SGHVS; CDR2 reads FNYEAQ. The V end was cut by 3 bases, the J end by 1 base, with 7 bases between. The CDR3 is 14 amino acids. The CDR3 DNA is TGTGCCAGCAGCTTGTCCCCGAGCAATCAGCCCCAGCATTTT. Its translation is CASSLSPSNQPQHF. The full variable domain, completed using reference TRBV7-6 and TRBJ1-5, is GAGVSQSPRYKVTKRGQDVALRCDPISGHVSLYWYRQALGQGPEFLTYFNYEAQQDKSGLPNDRFSAERPEGSISTLTIQRTEQRDSAMYRCASSLSPSNQPQHFGDGTRLSIL.

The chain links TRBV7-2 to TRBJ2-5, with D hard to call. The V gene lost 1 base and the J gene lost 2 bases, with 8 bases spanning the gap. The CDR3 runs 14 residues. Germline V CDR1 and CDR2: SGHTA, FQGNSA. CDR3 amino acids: CASSLGLVQETQYF. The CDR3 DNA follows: TGTGCCAGCAGCTTAGGTCTTGTACAAGAGACCCAGTACTTC.

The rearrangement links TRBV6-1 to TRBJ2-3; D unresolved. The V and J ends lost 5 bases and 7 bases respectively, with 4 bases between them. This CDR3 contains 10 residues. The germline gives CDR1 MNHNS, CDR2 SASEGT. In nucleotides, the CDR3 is TGTGCCAGCAGTTATTATACGCAGTATTTT. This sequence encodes CASSYYTQYF.

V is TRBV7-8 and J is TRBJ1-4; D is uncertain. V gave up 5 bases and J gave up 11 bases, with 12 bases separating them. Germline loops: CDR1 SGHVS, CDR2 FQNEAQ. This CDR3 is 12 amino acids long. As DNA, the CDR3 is TGTGCCAGCAGCCCCGATGCGGGGAAACTGTTTTTT. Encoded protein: CASSPDAGKLFF. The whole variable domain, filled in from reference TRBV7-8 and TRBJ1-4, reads GAGVSQSPRYKVAKRGQDVALRCDPISGHVSLFWYQQALGQGPEFLTYFQNEAQLDKSGLPSDRFFAERPEGSVSTLKIQRTQQEDSAVYLCASSPDAGKLFFGSGTQLSVL.

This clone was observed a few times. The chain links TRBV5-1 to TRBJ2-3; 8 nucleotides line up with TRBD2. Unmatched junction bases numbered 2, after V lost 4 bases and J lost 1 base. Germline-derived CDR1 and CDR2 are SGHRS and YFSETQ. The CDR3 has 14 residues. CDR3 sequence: CASSPGGGTDTQYF. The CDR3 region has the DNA TGCGCCAGCAGCCCGGGGGGGGGCACAGATACGCAGTATTTT.

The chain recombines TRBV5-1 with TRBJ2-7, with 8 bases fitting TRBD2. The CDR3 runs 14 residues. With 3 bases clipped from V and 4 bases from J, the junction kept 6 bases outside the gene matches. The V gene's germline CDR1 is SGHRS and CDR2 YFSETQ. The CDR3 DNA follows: TGCGCCAGCAGCTCCGCGGGAGGAATATACGAGCAGTACTTC. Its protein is CASSSAGGIYEQYF.

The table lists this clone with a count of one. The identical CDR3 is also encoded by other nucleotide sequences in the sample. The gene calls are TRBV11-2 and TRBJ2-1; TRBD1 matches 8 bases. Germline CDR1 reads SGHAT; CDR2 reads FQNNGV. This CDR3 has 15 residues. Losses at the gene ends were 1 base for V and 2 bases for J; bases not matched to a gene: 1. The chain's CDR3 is CASSLGQGTYNEQFF. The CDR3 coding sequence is TGTGCCAGCAGCTTAGGACAGGGGACCTACAATGAGCAGTTCTTC.

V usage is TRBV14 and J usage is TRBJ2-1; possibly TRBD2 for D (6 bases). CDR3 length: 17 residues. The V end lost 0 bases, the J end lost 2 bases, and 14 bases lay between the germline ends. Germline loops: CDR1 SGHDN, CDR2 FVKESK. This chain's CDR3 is CASSQDYGGAAYNEQFF. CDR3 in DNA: TGTGCCAGCAGCCAAGATTACGGGGGAGCAGCCTACAATGAGCAGTTCTTC.

The CDR3 DNA sequence: TGCGCCAGCAGCCCTCGGACTATGAGCACAGATACGCAGTATTTT. It yields the protein CASSPRTMSTDTQYF. This chain uses TRBV5-1 with TRBJ2-3, with D perhaps TRBD2 (6 bases). Per germline, CDR1 SGHRS and CDR2 YFSETQ. This CDR3 spans 15 amino acids. Trimming cost V 4 bases and J 0 bases, with 12 bases left between them.

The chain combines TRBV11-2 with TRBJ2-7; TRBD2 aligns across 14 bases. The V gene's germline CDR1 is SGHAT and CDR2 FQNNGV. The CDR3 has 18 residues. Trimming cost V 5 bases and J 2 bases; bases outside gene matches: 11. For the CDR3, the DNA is TGTGCCAGCAGCCCGTACCCCGGGACTAGCGGGAGAACCTACGAGCAGTACTTC. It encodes CASSPYPGTSGRTYEQYF. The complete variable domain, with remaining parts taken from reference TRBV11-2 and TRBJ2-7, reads EAGVAQSPRYKIIEKRQSVAFWCNPISGHATLYWYQQILGQGPKLLIQFQNNGVVDDSQLPKDRFSAERLKGVDSTLKIQPAKLEDSAVYLCASSPYPGTSGRTYEQYFGPGTRLTVT.

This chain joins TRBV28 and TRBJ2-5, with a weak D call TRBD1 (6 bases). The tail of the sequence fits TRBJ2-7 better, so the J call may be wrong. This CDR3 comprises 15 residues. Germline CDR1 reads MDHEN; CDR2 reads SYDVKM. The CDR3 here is CASRTQQGAPYEQYF. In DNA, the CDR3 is TGTGCCAGCCGGACCCAACAGGGTGCCCCCTACGAGCAGTACTTC.